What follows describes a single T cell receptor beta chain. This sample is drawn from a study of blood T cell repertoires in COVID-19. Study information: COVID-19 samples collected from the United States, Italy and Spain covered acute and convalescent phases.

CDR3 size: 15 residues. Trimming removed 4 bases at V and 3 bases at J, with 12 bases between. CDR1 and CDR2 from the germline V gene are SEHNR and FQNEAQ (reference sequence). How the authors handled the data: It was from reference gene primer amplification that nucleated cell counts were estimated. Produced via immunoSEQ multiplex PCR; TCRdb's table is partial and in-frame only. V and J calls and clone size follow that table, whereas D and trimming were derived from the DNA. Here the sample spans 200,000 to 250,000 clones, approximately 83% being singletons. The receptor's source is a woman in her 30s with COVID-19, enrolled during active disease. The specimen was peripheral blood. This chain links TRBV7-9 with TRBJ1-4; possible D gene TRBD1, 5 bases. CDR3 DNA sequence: TGTGCCAGCAGCTGGGACCGGGGGGCTAATGAAAAACTGTTTTTT. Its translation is CASSWDRGANEKLFF.